Detailed here is one T cell receptor beta chain. Its antigen remains unknown. A junction boundary mismatches the germline segment, possibly from a read error. Patients included in sequencing had previously demonstrated CD8+CD57+ cell expansion by flow cytometry. There were no patients without severe acquired aplastic anemia. The blood sampling took place in patients who had so far received no therapy. The record originates from a study of CD8+CD57+ T cells in acquired aplastic anemia. At the level of the study: Yields of DNA that came from sorted CD4+ and CD8+ cells averaged approximately 3.5 ug. Study conclusions and caveats: A set of roughly 27 CD8+ CDR3 sequences was shared between patients and controls, and these sequences appeared highly expressed in patients.

The template for TCR beta VDJ and CDR3 sequence profiling was genomic DNA. TCRdb re-called the reads through MiXCR, storing one row per CDR3 protein. The sample carries fewer than 200,000 distinct CDR3 sequences, 71% recorded once. Material for sequencing was sorted CD4+, CD8+, or CD8+CD57+ T cells (not recorded which) from PBMCs. This sequence was found in a human donor with aplastic anemia.

This CDR3 is CASSSASWLVF. CDR3 DNA: TGTGCCAGCAGTTCCGCATCATGGTTGGTTTTC. The rearrangement links TRBV6-2 or TRBV6-3 to TRBJ2-1, with D unresolved. This CDR3 comprises 11 residues. The germline V gene encodes CDR1 MNHEY and CDR2 SVGEGT.